This T cell receptor beta chain was captured in a study of blood T cells in healthy people across ages. With a J-beta primer mix and a sample-barcoded 5' primer, a second PCR ran about 7 to 12 cycles. TCRdb reprocessed the 5' RACE reads with MiXCR, giving one entry per CDR3 protein. Of roughly 800,000 distinct CDR3 sequences detected, approximately 35% appear once; the ten largest clones hold under 15%. Comments on this clonotype: Just one base apart from a much larger clone, this may be a read error.

The CDR3 length is 13 residues. Trimming stripped 3 bases from V and 6 bases from J, with 15 bases between. The germline CDR1 and CDR2 sequences are DFQATT and SNEGSKA (reference sequence). Investigators took around 10 milliliters of peripheral blood from every donor. This TCR was sampled from a man younger than 35 in good health. V is TRBV20-1 and J is TRBJ2-7, with a possible D match to TRBD2 (6 bases). Sequences were obtained from blood. In DNA form, the CDR3 reads TGCAGTGCTAGCTATAGGGGACTCTGCGAGCAGTACTTC. Its translation: CSASYRGLCEQYF.